The T cell receptor (beta chain) described here comes from a study of regulatory T cells in long-lasting Graves disease. Study-wide background: Duration of antithyroid drug therapy among newly diagnosed Graves' patients was under 3 months.

This CDR3 has 15 residues. Per germline, CDR1 MNHEY and CDR2 SMNVEV (reference sequence). The J segment lost 1 base and the V segment lost 0 bases, leaving 1 base of the junction unmatched. Arm-PCR of CDR3 regions with iRepertoire HTBI primers generated TCR beta libraries. MiXCR, applied by TCRdb to the multiplex PCR reads, yields one record per CDR3 protein. The sample has approximately 230,000 distinct CDR3 sequences; about 18% are singletons. The time point was: newly diagnosed GD, antithyroid drugs for less than 3 months. PBMC-derived RNA was used for the TCR library. The chain combines TRBV27 with TRBJ2-5; 8 bases are a match to TRBD2. The sample consisted of peripheral blood mononuclear cells (PBMCs), taken at new diagnosis, from a patient treated with antithyroid drugs. The receptor was derived from a female donor with Graves disease. Here the CDR3 reads CASSLSGTSQETQYF. The CDR3 DNA follows: TGTGCCAGCAGTTTATCAGGGACTAGCCAAGAGACCCAGTACTTC.